The rows below give T cell receptor beta chains drawn from one sample of a study of T cells in Graves' hyperthyroidism and ophthalmopathy. From the multiplex PCR reads, TCRdb called clonotypes with MiXCR, one entry per CDR3 protein. Of 300,000 to 400,000 distinct CDR3 sequences in the sample, more than 11% were seen once. Sequencing was performed on blood. These receptors were obtained from a woman under 40 with Graves' hyperthyroidism. Both conserved end residues are part of each CDR3. A D gene is named only where the DNA matches it firmly. The listing skips clone size in some rows; elsewhere it reads once, few, many or a size class.

size: -; J: TRBJ1-5; D: -; length: 14; V: TRBV29-1; CDR3: CSVAFGTQDQPQHF; DNA: TGCAGCGTTGCCTTTGGCACCCAAGATCAGCCCCAGCATTTT
size: -; J: TRBJ2-5; D: -; length: 17; V: TRBV28; CDR3: CASSSPVDRAAGETQYF; DNA: TGTGCCAGCAGCTCCCCCGTGGACCGTGCCGCGGGAGAGACCCAGTACTTC
size: -; J: TRBJ2-1; D: TRBD1; length: 15; V: TRBV5-4; CDR3: CASNSPTGAYNEQFF; DNA: TGTGCCAGCAACTCACCGACAGGGGCGTACAATGAGCAGTTCTTC
size: many; J: TRBJ2-3; D: -; length: 13; V: TRBV12-3/TRBV12-4; CDR3: CASSLWGKDTQYF; DNA: TGTGCCAGCAGTTTGTGGGGGAAAGATACGCAGTATTTT
size: -; J: TRBJ1-5; D: -; length: 13; V: TRBV27; CDR3: CASSSGINQPQHF; DNA: TGTGCCAGCAGTTCCGGCATCAATCAGCCCCAGCATTTT
size: -; J: TRBJ2-7; D: -; length: 11; V: TRBV6-1; CDR3: CASSGWAEQYF; DNA: TGTGCCAGCAGCGGGTGGGCCGAGCAGTACTTC
size: many; J: TRBJ1-1; D: -; length: 14; V: TRBV29-1; CDR3: CSARNRAPGTEAFF; DNA: TGCAGTGCCAGAAACCGGGCCCCAGGAACTGAAGCTTTCTTT
size: -; J: TRBJ2-7; D: TRBD2; length: 14; V: TRBV20-1; CDR3: CSARLAGSSYEQYF; DNA: TGCAGTGCCAGACTAGCGGGCAGCTCCTACGAGCAGTACTTC
size: -; J: TRBJ1-1; D: -; length: 16; V: TRBV5-8; CDR3: CASSLRTGRAITEAFF; DNA: TGTGCCAGCAGCTTGCGGACGGGGCGGGCTATCACTGAAGCTTTCTTT
size: few; J: TRBJ2-1; D: TRBD1; length: 15; V: TRBV9; CDR3: CASSQGAGYGNEQFF; DNA: TGTGCCAGCAGCCAGGGGGCGGGGTACGGCAATGAGCAGTTCTTC
size: many; J: TRBJ1-1; D: -; length: 13; V: TRBV2; CDR3: CASSFDGIGDAFF; DNA: TGTGCCAGCAGTTTCGACGGAATAGGAGATGCTTTCTTT
size: many; J: TRBJ1-2; D: -; length: 13; V: TRBV12-3/TRBV12-4; CDR3: CASKLTYNYGYTF; DNA: TGTGCCAGCAAGTTGACGTATAACTATGGCTACACCTTC
size: -; J: TRBJ2-1; D: TRBD2; length: 15; V: TRBV19; CDR3: CASSIPSGSNHEQFF; DNA: TGTGCCAGTAGTATCCCTAGCGGGAGTAACCATGAGCAGTTCTTC
size: few; J: TRBJ2-7; D: -; length: 14; V: TRBV3-1; CDR3: CASSQAGPFREQYF; DNA: TGTGCCAGCAGCCAAGCCGGACCCTTTCGAGAGCAGTACTTC
size: many; J: TRBJ1-2; D: TRBD1; length: 16; V: TRBV7-8; CDR3: CASSLSVAGQGSGYTF; DNA: TGTGCCAGCAGCTTAAGTGTTGCGGGACAGGGAAGTGGCTACACCTTC
size: many; J: TRBJ2-6; D: -; length: 17; V: TRBV28; CDR3: CASRSRVGGSGANVLTF; DNA: TGTGCCAGCCGAAGCAGGGTCGGGGGCTCTGGGGCCAACGTCCTGACTTTC
size: -; J: TRBJ1-5; D: -; length: 15; V: TRBV20-1; CDR3: CSAREGESLNQPQHF; DNA: TGCAGTGCTAGGGAAGGGGAATCCCTCAATCAGCCCCAGCATTTT
size: few; J: TRBJ2-5; D: -; length: 12; V: TRBV20-1; CDR3: CSARSYQETQYF; DNA: TGCAGTGCTAGGTCGTACCAAGAGACCCAGTACTTC
size: -; J: TRBJ1-5; D: -; length: 13; V: TRBV11-3; CDR3: CASSLSATEPQHF; DNA: TGTGCCAGCAGCTTATCCGCTACGGAACCCCAGCATTTT
size: many; J: TRBJ2-1; D: -; length: 13; V: TRBV9; CDR3: CASSSYSGDEQFF; DNA: TGTGCCAGCAGCTCGTATTCCGGGGATGAGCAGTTCTTC
size: many; J: TRBJ1-4; D: -; length: 15; V: TRBV6-1; CDR3: CASSSLGTHGEKLFF; DNA: TGTGCCAGCAGTTCTCTCGGGACGCACGGTGAAAAACTGTTTTTT
size: -; J: TRBJ1-5; D: -; length: 18; V: TRBV12-3/TRBV12-4; CDR3: CASSFRLIGRGRNQPQHF; DNA: TGTGCCAGCAGTTTTCGCCTCATCGGACGGGGGCGAAATCAGCCCCAGCATTTT
size: -; J: TRBJ1-2; D: -; length: 15; V: TRBV6-2/TRBV6-3; CDR3: CASRGSSTGSSGYTF; DNA: TGTGCCAGCAGGGGCTCATCAACAGGGTCTAGTGGCTACACCTTC
size: -; J: TRBJ2-5; D: -; length: 13; V: TRBV2; CDR3: CASQVGTAETQYF; DNA: TGTGCCAGCCAGGTGGGAACGGCAGAGACCCAGTACTTC
size: -; J: TRBJ2-5; D: -; length: 14; V: TRBV11-2; CDR3: CASSLERGAGTQYF; DNA: TGTGCCAGCAGCTTAGAGAGGGGGGCGGGGACCCAGTACTTC
size: -; J: TRBJ2-7; D: -; length: 13; V: TRBV28; CDR3: CAATRGPGYEQYF; DNA: TGTGCCGCAACCCGGGGGCCGGGCTACGAGCAGTACTTC
size: -; J: TRBJ2-7; D: -; length: 13; V: TRBV19; CDR3: CASSPPGRYEQYF; DNA: TGTGCCAGTAGCCCCCCCGGCCGCTACGAGCAGTACTTC
size: -; J: TRBJ2-2; D: -; length: 13; V: TRBV20-1; CDR3: CSARVPRAGELFF; DNA: TGCAGTGCTAGAGTGCCGCGGGCCGGGGAGCTGTTTTTT
size: many; J: TRBJ2-1; D: TRBD2; length: 20; V: TRBV11-1; CDR3: CASSLATSGSIRRQTPEQFF; DNA: TGTGCCAGCAGCTTAGCGACTAGCGGGAGTATTCGACGGCAGACCCCTGAGCAGTTCTTC
size: many; J: TRBJ2-7; D: -; length: 13; V: TRBV19; CDR3: CASNQGEGDEQYF; DNA: TGTGCCAGTAACCAGGGCGAGGGGGACGAGCAGTACTTC
size: many; J: TRBJ2-2; D: -; length: 14; V: TRBV28; CDR3: CASSFIPSTGELFF; DNA: TGTGCCAGCAGTTTCATCCCCAGCACCGGGGAGCTGTTTTTT
size: -; J: TRBJ2-1; D: TRBD2; length: 14; V: TRBV12-3/TRBV12-4; CDR3: CASSLTGGRGEQFF; DNA: TGTGCCAGCAGTTTGACGGGGGGGAGGGGGGAGCAGTTCTTC
size: few; J: TRBJ2-3; D: TRBD2; length: 17; V: TRBV11-2; CDR3: CASSLVPSAGGPDTQYF; DNA: TGTGCCAGCAGCTTAGTCCCTTCGGCGGGAGGGCCGGATACGCAGTATTTT
size: -; J: TRBJ2-1; D: TRBD2; length: 13; V: TRBV29-1; CDR3: CSTKPGLAEEQFF; DNA: TGCAGCACAAAACCGGGACTAGCGGAAGAGCAGTTCTTC
size: few; J: TRBJ2-5; D: -; length: 17; V: TRBV24-1; CDR3: CATSDFKIRDEQETQYF; DNA: TGTGCCACCAGTGATTTTAAGATTCGGGACGAACAAGAGACCCAGTACTTC
size: few; J: TRBJ2-1; D: -; length: 17; V: TRBV6-1; CDR3: CASSEVLPGELGNEQFF; DNA: TGTGCCAGCAGTGAAGTCCTCCCGGGGGAACTCGGGAATGAGCAGTTCTTC
size: few; J: TRBJ2-4; D: -; length: 15; V: TRBV7-2; CDR3: CASSLVRITKNIQYF; DNA: TGTGCCAGCAGCTTAGTAAGGATAACCAAAAACATTCAGTACTTC
size: few; J: TRBJ2-5; D: TRBD2; length: 15; V: TRBV20-1; CDR3: CSARDMAGEWETQYF; DNA: TGCAGTGCTAGAGATATGGCGGGAGAATGGGAGACCCAGTACTTC
size: few; J: TRBJ1-5; D: TRBD1; length: 15; V: TRBV4-3; CDR3: CASSQDRGGIQPQHF; DNA: TGCGCCAGCAGCCAAGATCGAGGGGGCATTCAGCCCCAGCATTTT
size: few; J: TRBJ1-6; D: -; length: 13; V: TRBV29-1; CDR3: CSVSGDRNSPLHF; DNA: TGCAGCGTTTCAGGGGATCGAAATTCACCCCTCCACTTT
size: many; J: TRBJ1-4; D: -; length: 13; V: TRBV28; CDR3: CASTPDTNEKLFF; DNA: TGTGCCAGCACGCCGGATACTAATGAAAAACTGTTTTTT
size: -; J: TRBJ2-7; D: TRBD2; length: 16; V: TRBV11-2; CDR3: CASSPTRGLAGYEQYF; DNA: TGTGCCAGCAGCCCTACACGGGGACTAGCGGGCTACGAGCAGTACTTC
size: -; J: TRBJ2-1; D: -; length: 15; V: TRBV6-1; CDR3: CAGSESREGYNEQFF; DNA: TGTGCCGGCAGTGAAAGCAGGGAAGGCTACAATGAGCAGTTCTTC
size: many; J: TRBJ2-1; D: -; length: 12; V: TRBV7-9; CDR3: CASSFGGGEQFF; DNA: TGTGCCAGCAGCTTCGGGGGTGGTGAGCAGTTCTTC
size: -; J: TRBJ2-6; D: -; length: 14; V: TRBV6-2/TRBV6-3; CDR3: CASSYSSGANVLTF; DNA: TGTGCCAGCAGTTACTCTTCCGGGGCCAACGTCCTGACTTTC
size: few; J: TRBJ1-4; D: -; length: 16; V: TRBV15; CDR3: CATSRDLETGNEKLFF; DNA: TGTGCCACCAGCAGAGATCTCGAGACGGGGAATGAAAAACTGTTTTTT
size: -; J: TRBJ2-1; D: -; length: 14; V: TRBV6-1; CDR3: CASRRSPGDNEQFF; DNA: TGTGCCAGCAGACGATCCCCCGGGGACAATGAGCAGTTCTTC
size: few; J: TRBJ1-1; D: TRBD1; length: 12; V: TRBV14; CDR3: CASGQVNTEAFF; DNA: TGTGCCAGCGGACAGGTAAACACTGAAGCTTTCTTT
size: few; J: TRBJ2-3; D: -; length: 15; V: TRBV7-7; CDR3: CASSVGLGDTDTQYF; DNA: TGTGCTAGCAGCGTGGGACTGGGGGATACAGATACGCAGTATTTT
size: many; J: TRBJ2-7; D: TRBD2; length: 15; V: TRBV28; CDR3: CASSSGASGLGEQYF; DNA: TGTGCCAGCAGTTCCGGAGCTAGCGGGCTGGGCGAGCAGTACTTC
size: few; J: TRBJ2-1; D: -; length: 15; V: TRBV29-1; CDR3: CSAGIRLSSYNEQFF; DNA: TGCAGCGCTGGAATACGGTTAAGCTCCTACAATGAGCAGTTCTTC
size: many; J: TRBJ2-1; D: -; length: 15; V: TRBV7-2; CDR3: CASSLVWSSDLRQFF; DNA: TGTGCCAGCAGCTTAGTGTGGTCTAGCGATTTAAGGCAGTTCTTC
size: many; J: TRBJ1-4; D: -; length: 17; V: TRBV28; CDR3: CASSLVGRLGGNEKLFF; DNA: TGTGCCAGCAGTTTGGTTGGTCGGTTAGGGGGAAATGAAAAACTGTTTTTT
size: -; J: TRBJ2-1; D: TRBD2; length: 15; V: TRBV20-1; CDR3: CSGGSGAISYNEQFF; DNA: TGCAGTGGAGGTAGCGGGGCGATCTCCTACAATGAGCAGTTCTTC
size: many; J: TRBJ2-1; D: -; length: 12; V: TRBV11-2; CDR3: CASSERGHEQFF; DNA: TGTGCCAGCAGCGAAAGAGGTCATGAGCAGTTCTTC